These T cell receptor beta chains were read from a single sample in a study of shared clonotypes between healthy human individuals. Libraries were prepared by immunoSEQ multiplex PCR; TCRdb keeps only in-frame clonotypes and omits some of them. The repertoire holds about 480,000 clones, with nearly 80% as singletons. Sequenced: PBMCs. These receptors all stem from a middle-aged woman in good health. Some clones in this sample may be carry-over from other donors' samples. Both conserved end residues are part of each CDR3. The order of the fields is clone size, J gene, V gene, D gene, CDR3 protein, CDR3 DNA. A D gene is named only where the DNA matches it firmly. Size values are once, few and many counts, or a class for expanded clones, and some rows have none.

clone_size: .; j_call: TRBJ2-7; v_call: TRBV7-2; d_call: .; cdr3_aa: CASSLALTYEQYF; cdr3_nt: TGTGCCAGCAGCTTAGCCCTAACCTACGAGCAGTACTTC
clone_size: .; j_call: TRBJ2-3; v_call: TRBV28; d_call: TRBD2; cdr3_aa: CASSLHRGLSTDTQYF; cdr3_nt: TGTGCCAGCAGTTTACACCGGGGACTATCGACAGATACGCAGTATTTT
clone_size: .; j_call: TRBJ1-5; v_call: TRBV27; d_call: TRBD1; cdr3_aa: CASSLSGQGGYQPQHF; cdr3_nt: TGTGCCAGCAGTTTATCCGGACAGGGGGGTTATCAGCCCCAGCATTTT
clone_size: .; j_call: TRBJ2-3; v_call: TRBV7-9; d_call: .; cdr3_aa: CASSPTSDTQYF; cdr3_nt: TGTGCCAGCAGCCCCACCTCGGATACGCAGTATTTT
clone_size: few; j_call: TRBJ2-1; v_call: TRBV2; d_call: .; cdr3_aa: CASSPIDWAGEYNEQFF; cdr3_nt: TGTGCCAGCAGCCCCATAGACTGGGCAGGGGAGTACAATGAGCAGTTCTTC
clone_size: .; j_call: TRBJ1-2; v_call: TRBV9; d_call: .; cdr3_aa: CASSSPFGGGLYGYTF; cdr3_nt: TGTGCCAGCAGTTCCCCTTTTGGGGGGGGCCTCTATGGCTACACCTTC
clone_size: .; j_call: TRBJ2-5; v_call: TRBV4-3; d_call: TRBD2; cdr3_aa: CASSQDWLAGVGAQETQYF; cdr3_nt: TGCGCCAGCAGCCAAGATTGGTTAGCGGGAGTTGGGGCCCAAGAGACCCAGTACTTC
clone_size: .; j_call: TRBJ2-1; v_call: TRBV5-1; d_call: .; cdr3_aa: CASSQDSLDEQFF; cdr3_nt: TGCGCCAGCAGCCAGGACAGTTTAGATGAGCAGTTCTTC
clone_size: .; j_call: TRBJ2-7; v_call: TRBV28; d_call: .; cdr3_aa: CASLRHPEQYF; cdr3_nt: TGTGCCAGCCTACGGCACCCTGAGCAGTACTTC
clone_size: .; j_call: TRBJ2-2; v_call: TRBV7-6; d_call: .; cdr3_aa: CASSLAAGVNTGELFF; cdr3_nt: TGTGCCAGCAGCTTAGCGGCAGGGGTTAATACCGGGGAGCTGTTTTTT
clone_size: once; j_call: TRBJ2-7; v_call: TRBV10-2; d_call: .; cdr3_aa: CASREVLSSYEQYF; cdr3_nt: TGCGCCAGCAGGGAGGTCCTAAGCTCCTACGAGCAGTACTTC
clone_size: few; j_call: TRBJ2-2; v_call: TRBV9; d_call: .; cdr3_aa: CASSVGRAGTGELFF; cdr3_nt: TGTGCCAGCAGCGTAGGTAGGGCAGGGACCGGGGAGCTGTTTTTT
clone_size: .; j_call: TRBJ2-7; v_call: TRBV6-6; d_call: .; cdr3_aa: CASSSIVNPEQYF; cdr3_nt: TGTGCCAGCAGTTCCATCGTCAATCCCGAGCAGTACTTC
clone_size: many; j_call: TRBJ1-2; v_call: TRBV28; d_call: TRBD1; cdr3_aa: CATLRGAGQGYTF; cdr3_nt: TGTGCCACTCTCAGGGGGGCAGGGCAGGGCTACACCTTC
clone_size: many; j_call: TRBJ2-1; v_call: TRBV5-4; d_call: .; cdr3_aa: CASSSQGGYNEQFF; cdr3_nt: TGTGCCAGCAGCTCCCAGGGGGGATACAATGAGCAGTTCTTC
clone_size: .; j_call: TRBJ2-3; v_call: TRBV29-1; d_call: TRBD2; cdr3_aa: CRAVASGVPSTDTQYF; cdr3_nt: TGCAGAGCTGTGGCTAGCGGGGTTCCTAGCACAGATACGCAGTATTTT
clone_size: .; j_call: TRBJ2-3; v_call: TRBV11-2; d_call: TRBD2; cdr3_aa: CASSLGASGSTDTQYF; cdr3_nt: TGTGCCAGCAGCTTAGGGGCTAGCGGGAGTACAGATACGCAGTATTTT
clone_size: .; j_call: TRBJ2-6; v_call: TRBV5-6; d_call: .; cdr3_aa: CASNGVLTF; cdr3_nt: TGTGCCAGCAATGGCGTCCTGACTTTC
clone_size: .; j_call: TRBJ1-4; v_call: TRBV2; d_call: .; cdr3_aa: CASSPNEKLFF; cdr3_nt: TGTGCCAGCAGCCCGAATGAAAAACTGTTTTTT
clone_size: .; j_call: TRBJ2-3; v_call: TRBV9; d_call: TRBD2; cdr3_aa: CASSVGRLAVDTQYF; cdr3_nt: TGTGCCAGCAGCGTAGGACGACTAGCGGTAGATACGCAGTATTTT
clone_size: .; j_call: TRBJ2-2; v_call: TRBV28; d_call: TRBD2; cdr3_aa: CASRGGLAQNTGELFF; cdr3_nt: TGTGCCAGCAGAGGGGGACTAGCCCAAAACACCGGGGAGCTGTTTTTT
clone_size: .; j_call: TRBJ1-5; v_call: TRBV15; d_call: .; cdr3_aa: CATSRDQGQGQPQHF; cdr3_nt: TGTGCCACCAGCAGAGATCAGGGTCAGGGACAGCCCCAGCATTTT
clone_size: .; j_call: TRBJ2-3; v_call: TRBV10-2; d_call: .; cdr3_aa: CASSDRASTDTQYF; cdr3_nt: TGCGCCAGCAGTGACAGAGCTAGCACAGATACGCAGTATTTT
clone_size: .; j_call: TRBJ2-7; v_call: TRBV28; d_call: .; cdr3_aa: CASSPSGERREQYF; cdr3_nt: TGTGCCAGCAGCCCATCGGGGGAGCGCAGGGAGCAGTACTTC
clone_size: .; j_call: TRBJ2-1; v_call: TRBV11-2; d_call: .; cdr3_aa: CASSLVFGTLSYNEQFF; cdr3_nt: TGTGCCAGCAGCTTAGTATTCGGGACACTCTCCTACAATGAGCAGTTCTTC
clone_size: .; j_call: TRBJ1-3; v_call: TRBV5-1; d_call: TRBD1; cdr3_aa: CASSATGETGNTIYF; cdr3_nt: TGCGCCAGCAGCGCTACAGGGGAGACTGGAAACACCATATATTTT
clone_size: .; j_call: TRBJ2-2; v_call: TRBV9; d_call: TRBD2; cdr3_aa: CASRGTSGTGELFF; cdr3_nt: TGTGCCAGCAGAGGGACTAGCGGAACCGGGGAGCTGTTTTTT
clone_size: .; j_call: TRBJ2-5; v_call: TRBV18; d_call: .; cdr3_aa: CASSPGQGQGGYQETQYF; cdr3_nt: TGTGCCAGCTCACCCGGCCAGGGACAAGGGGGGTACCAAGAGACCCAGTACTTC
clone_size: .; j_call: TRBJ2-2; v_call: TRBV2; d_call: TRBD2; cdr3_aa: CASTGTSGYTGELFF; cdr3_nt: TGTGCCAGTACCGGGACTAGCGGCTACACCGGGGAGCTGTTTTTT
clone_size: .; j_call: TRBJ2-7; v_call: TRBV7-9; d_call: TRBD2; cdr3_aa: CASSYAGGPGEQYF; cdr3_nt: TGTGCCAGCAGCTACGCGGGAGGGCCGGGGGAGCAGTACTTC
clone_size: .; j_call: TRBJ2-1; v_call: TRBV5-4; d_call: .; cdr3_aa: CASSLESPNEQFF; cdr3_nt: TGTGCCAGCAGCTTGGAGAGCCCCAATGAGCAGTTCTTC
clone_size: .; j_call: TRBJ2-6; v_call: TRBV28; d_call: .; cdr3_aa: CASSSETGASGANVLTF; cdr3_nt: TGTGCCAGCAGTTCAGAGACAGGCGCCTCTGGGGCCAACGTCCTGACTTTC
clone_size: .; j_call: TRBJ2-2; v_call: TRBV6-1; d_call: .; cdr3_aa: CASSEGNTNTGELFF; cdr3_nt: TGTGCCAGCAGTGAAGGGAACACGAACACCGGGGAGCTGTTTTTT
clone_size: .; j_call: TRBJ1-2; v_call: TRBV30; d_call: .; cdr3_aa: CAWSPEGLIYGYTF; cdr3_nt: TGTGCCTGGTCCCCGGAGGGCTTAATATATGGCTACACCTTC
clone_size: .; j_call: TRBJ1-4; v_call: TRBV7-9; d_call: .; cdr3_aa: CASSPTSIREKLFF; cdr3_nt: TGTGCCAGCAGTCCGACTTCTATACGGGAAAAACTGTTTTTT
clone_size: .; j_call: TRBJ1-4; v_call: TRBV19; d_call: .; cdr3_aa: CASRGGAANEKLFF; cdr3_nt: TGTGCCAGTAGGGGGGGTGCTGCTAATGAAAAACTGTTTTTT
clone_size: .; j_call: TRBJ1-2; v_call: TRBV10-2; d_call: .; cdr3_aa: CTSIKVPYGYTF; cdr3_nt: TGCACCAGCATTAAGGTTCCCTATGGCTACACCTTC
clone_size: .; j_call: TRBJ2-3; v_call: TRBV10-3; d_call: .; cdr3_aa: CAIRGGRTDTQYF; cdr3_nt: TGTGCCATCAGAGGGGGACGCACAGATACGCAGTATTTT
clone_size: .; j_call: TRBJ2-3; v_call: TRBV5-4; d_call: TRBD2; cdr3_aa: CASSSLSGRDTDTQYF; cdr3_nt: TGTGCCAGCAGCTCCCTCAGCGGGAGGGATACAGATACGCAGTATTTT
clone_size: .; j_call: TRBJ2-7; v_call: TRBV4-2; d_call: TRBD2; cdr3_aa: CASSQDDTSGYEQYF; cdr3_nt: TGTGCCAGCAGCCAAGACGACACTAGCGGGTACGAGCAGTACTTC
clone_size: .; j_call: TRBJ2-1; v_call: TRBV29-1; d_call: .; cdr3_aa: CSVEPWTAYNEQFF; cdr3_nt: TGCAGCGTTGAACCGTGGACAGCCTACAATGAGCAGTTCTTC
clone_size: few; j_call: TRBJ2-2; v_call: TRBV5-1; d_call: TRBD2; cdr3_aa: CASSSTPAGGLLNTGELFF; cdr3_nt: TGCGCCAGCAGTTCTACTCCAGCGGGAGGCCTATTAAACACCGGGGAGCTGTTTTTT
clone_size: .; j_call: TRBJ2-7; v_call: TRBV19; d_call: TRBD1; cdr3_aa: CASSIPGQGAYEQYF; cdr3_nt: TGTGCCAGTAGTATACCCGGACAGGGGGCTTACGAGCAGTACTTC
clone_size: few; j_call: TRBJ2-1; v_call: TRBV19; d_call: .; cdr3_aa: CASRSGFPPNEQFF; cdr3_nt: TGTGCCAGCCGGAGCGGGTTTCCCCCAAATGAGCAGTTCTTC
clone_size: .; j_call: TRBJ2-7; v_call: TRBV2; d_call: .; cdr3_aa: CASSLGYEQYF; cdr3_nt: TGTGCCAGCAGTTTGGGATACGAGCAGTACTTC
clone_size: .; j_call: TRBJ1-4; v_call: TRBV7-2; d_call: .; cdr3_aa: CASSPGSTTNEKLFF; cdr3_nt: TGTGCCAGCAGCCCAGGGTCAACAACTAATGAAAAACTGTTTTTT
clone_size: .; j_call: TRBJ2-1; v_call: TRBV6-5; d_call: .; cdr3_aa: CASSLVPEAYNEQFF; cdr3_nt: TGTGCCAGCAGCTTAGTTCCAGAGGCCTACAATGAGCAGTTCTTC
clone_size: few; j_call: TRBJ2-1; v_call: TRBV7-9; d_call: .; cdr3_aa: CASSFCGEYCEQFF; cdr3_nt: TGTGCCAGCAGCTTTTGCGGGGAATATTGTGAGCAGTTCTTC
clone_size: many; j_call: TRBJ2-7; v_call: TRBV15; d_call: TRBD2; cdr3_aa: CATSRDRDWGAGPHRYEQYF; cdr3_nt: TGTGCCACCAGCAGAGACAGGGATTGGGGAGCGGGACCACATCGGTACGAGCAGTACTTC
clone_size: .; j_call: TRBJ2-5; v_call: TRBV4-2; d_call: TRBD1; cdr3_aa: CASSQVRGFRETQYF; cdr3_nt: TGTGCCAGCAGCCAAGTCAGGGGGTTTCGCGAGACCCAGTACTTC
clone_size: few; j_call: TRBJ2-5; v_call: TRBV28; d_call: .; cdr3_aa: CASSLGGVPGETQYF; cdr3_nt: TGTGCCAGCAGTTTAGGCGGAGTGCCCGGAGAGACCCAGTACTTC
clone_size: .; j_call: TRBJ1-2; v_call: TRBV10-2; d_call: .; cdr3_aa: CASTKTESNYGYTF; cdr3_nt: TGCGCCAGCACTAAGACAGAGTCTAACTATGGCTACACCTTC
clone_size: .; j_call: TRBJ2-1; v_call: TRBV11-3; d_call: TRBD1; cdr3_aa: CASSLRTGGSEQFF; cdr3_nt: TGTGCCAGCAGCTTAAGAACAGGGGGCAGTGAGCAGTTCTTC